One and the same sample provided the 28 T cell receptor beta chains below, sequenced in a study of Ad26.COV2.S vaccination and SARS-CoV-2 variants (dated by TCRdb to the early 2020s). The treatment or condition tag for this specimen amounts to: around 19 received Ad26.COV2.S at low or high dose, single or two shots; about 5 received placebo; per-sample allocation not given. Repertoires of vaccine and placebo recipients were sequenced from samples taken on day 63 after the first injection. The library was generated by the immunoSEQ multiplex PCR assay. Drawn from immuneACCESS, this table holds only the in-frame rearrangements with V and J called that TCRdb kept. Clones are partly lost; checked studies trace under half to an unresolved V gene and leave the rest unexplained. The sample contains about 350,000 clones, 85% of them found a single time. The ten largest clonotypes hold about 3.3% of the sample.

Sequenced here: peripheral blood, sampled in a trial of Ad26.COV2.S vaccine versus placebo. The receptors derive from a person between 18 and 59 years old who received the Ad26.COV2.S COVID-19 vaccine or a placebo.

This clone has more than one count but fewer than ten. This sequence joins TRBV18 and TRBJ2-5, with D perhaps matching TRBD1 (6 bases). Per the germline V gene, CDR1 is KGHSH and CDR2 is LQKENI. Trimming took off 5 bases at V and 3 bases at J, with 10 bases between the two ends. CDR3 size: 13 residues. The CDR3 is CASSGDTKETQYF. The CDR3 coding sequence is TGTGCCAGCTCAGGGGACACCAAAGAGACCCAGTACTTC.

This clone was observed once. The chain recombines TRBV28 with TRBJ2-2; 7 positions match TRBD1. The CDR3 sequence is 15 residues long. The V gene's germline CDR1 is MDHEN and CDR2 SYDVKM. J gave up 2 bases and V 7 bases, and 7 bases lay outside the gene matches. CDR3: CASKSGGENTGELFF. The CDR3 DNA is TGTGCCAGCAAGTCAGGGGGAGAAAACACCGGGGAGCTGTTTTTT.

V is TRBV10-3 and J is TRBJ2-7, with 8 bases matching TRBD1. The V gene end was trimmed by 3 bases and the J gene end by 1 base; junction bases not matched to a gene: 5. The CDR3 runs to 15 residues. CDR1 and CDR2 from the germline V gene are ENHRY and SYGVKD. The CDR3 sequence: CAISDDRGGSYEQYF. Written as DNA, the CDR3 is TGTGCCATCAGTGACGACAGGGGCGGATCCTACGAGCAGTACTTC.

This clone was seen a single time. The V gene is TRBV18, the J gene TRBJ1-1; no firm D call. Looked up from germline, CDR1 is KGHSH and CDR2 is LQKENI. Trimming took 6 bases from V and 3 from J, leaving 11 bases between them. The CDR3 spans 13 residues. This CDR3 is CASSQVAYTEAFF. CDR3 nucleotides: TGTGCCAGCTCCCAGGTGGCGTACACTGAAGCTTTCTTT.

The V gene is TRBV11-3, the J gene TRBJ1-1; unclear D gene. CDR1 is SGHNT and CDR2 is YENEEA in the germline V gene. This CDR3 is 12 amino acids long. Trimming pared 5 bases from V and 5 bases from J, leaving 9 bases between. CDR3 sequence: CASSKGGTEAFF. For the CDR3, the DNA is TGTGCCAGCAGCAAGGGTGGGACTGAAGCTTTCTTT.

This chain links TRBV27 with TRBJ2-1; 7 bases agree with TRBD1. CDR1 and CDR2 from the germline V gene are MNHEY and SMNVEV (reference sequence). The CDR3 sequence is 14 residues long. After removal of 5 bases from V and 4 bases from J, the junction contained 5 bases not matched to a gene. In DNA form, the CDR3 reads TGTGCCAGCAGTACAGGGGCGGTGTACAATGAGCAGTTCTTC. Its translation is CASSTGAVYNEQFF.

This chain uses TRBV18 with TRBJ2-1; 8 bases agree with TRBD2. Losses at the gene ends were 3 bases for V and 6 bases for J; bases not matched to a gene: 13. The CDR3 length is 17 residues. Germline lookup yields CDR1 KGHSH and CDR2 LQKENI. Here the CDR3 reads CASSPQRPGGPSNEQFF. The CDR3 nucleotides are TGTGCCAGCTCACCGCAGCGTCCGGGGGGGCCCTCCAATGAGCAGTTCTTC.

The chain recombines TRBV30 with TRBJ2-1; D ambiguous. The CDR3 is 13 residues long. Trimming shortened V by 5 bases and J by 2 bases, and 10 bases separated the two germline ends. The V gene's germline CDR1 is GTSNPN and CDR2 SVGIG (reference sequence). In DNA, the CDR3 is TGTGCCTGGGCCGAGACCACCTACAATGAGCAGTTCTTC. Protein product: CAWAETTYNEQFF.

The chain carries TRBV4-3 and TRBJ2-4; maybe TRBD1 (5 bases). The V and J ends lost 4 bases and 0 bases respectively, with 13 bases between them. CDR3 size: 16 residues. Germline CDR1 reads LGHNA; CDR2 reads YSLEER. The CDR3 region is CASSRPQDLAKNIQYF. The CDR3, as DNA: TGCGCCAGCAGCCGCCCACAGGATTTAGCCAAAAACATTCAGTACTTC.

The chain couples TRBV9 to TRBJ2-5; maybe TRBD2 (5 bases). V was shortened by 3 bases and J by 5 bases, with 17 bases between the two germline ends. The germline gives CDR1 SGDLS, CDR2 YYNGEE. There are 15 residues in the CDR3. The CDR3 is CASSATRGELETQYF. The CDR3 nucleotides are TGTGCCAGCAGCGCGACACGGGGAGAGTTGGAGACCCAGTACTTC.

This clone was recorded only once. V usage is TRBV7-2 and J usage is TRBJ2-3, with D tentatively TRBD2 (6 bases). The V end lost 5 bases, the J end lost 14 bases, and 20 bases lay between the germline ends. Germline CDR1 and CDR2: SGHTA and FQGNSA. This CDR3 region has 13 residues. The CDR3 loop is CASSTPGGVARYF. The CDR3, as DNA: TGTGCCAGCAGCACCCCTGGAGGGGTAGCAAGGTATTTT.

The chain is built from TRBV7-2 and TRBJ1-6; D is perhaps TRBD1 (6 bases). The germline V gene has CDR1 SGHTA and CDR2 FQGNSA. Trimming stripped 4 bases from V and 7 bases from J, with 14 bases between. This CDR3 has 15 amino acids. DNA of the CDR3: TGTGCCAGCAGCTCCAACCGGGACAAGAATTCACCCCTCCACTTT. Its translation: CASSSNRDKNSPLHF.

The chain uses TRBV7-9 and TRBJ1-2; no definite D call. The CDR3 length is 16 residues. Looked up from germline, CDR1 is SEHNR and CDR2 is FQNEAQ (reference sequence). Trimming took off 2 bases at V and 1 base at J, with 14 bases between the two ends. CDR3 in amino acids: CASSLNLDTINYGYTF. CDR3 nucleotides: TGTGCCAGCAGCTTAAATTTGGATACAATTAACTATGGCTACACCTTC.

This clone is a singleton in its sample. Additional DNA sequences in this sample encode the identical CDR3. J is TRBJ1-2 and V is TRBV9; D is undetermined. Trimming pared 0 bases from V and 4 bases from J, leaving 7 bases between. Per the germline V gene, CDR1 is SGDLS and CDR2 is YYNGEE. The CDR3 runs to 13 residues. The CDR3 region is CASSVGGSYGYTF. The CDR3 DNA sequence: TGTGCCAGCAGCGTAGGAGGGTCCTATGGCTACACCTTC.

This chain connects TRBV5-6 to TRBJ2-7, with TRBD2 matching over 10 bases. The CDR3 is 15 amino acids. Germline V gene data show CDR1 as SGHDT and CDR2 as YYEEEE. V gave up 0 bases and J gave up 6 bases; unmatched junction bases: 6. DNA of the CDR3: TGTGCCAGCAGCTTGGCACCAACTAGCGGGGTCGAGCAGTACTTC. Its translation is CASSLAPTSGVEQYF.

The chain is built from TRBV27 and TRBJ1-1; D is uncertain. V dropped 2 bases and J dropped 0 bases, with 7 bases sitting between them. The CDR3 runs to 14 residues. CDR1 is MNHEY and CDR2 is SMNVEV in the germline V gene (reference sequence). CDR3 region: CASSLTNLNTEAFF. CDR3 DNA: TGTGCCAGCAGTTTAACTAACTTGAACACTGAAGCTTTCTTT.

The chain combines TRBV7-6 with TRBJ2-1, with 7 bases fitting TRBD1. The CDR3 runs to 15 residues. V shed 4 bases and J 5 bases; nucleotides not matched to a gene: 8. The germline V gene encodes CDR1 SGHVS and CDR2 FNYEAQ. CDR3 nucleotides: TGTGCCAGCAGCTACGGACAGGATAGCGACAATGAGCAGTTCTTC. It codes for CASSYGQDSDNEQFF.

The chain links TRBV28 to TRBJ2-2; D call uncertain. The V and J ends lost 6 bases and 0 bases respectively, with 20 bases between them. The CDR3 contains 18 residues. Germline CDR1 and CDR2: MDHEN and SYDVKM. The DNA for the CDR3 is TGTGCCAGCAGCCACCGGTCGTGGCAGGCGGCGAACACCGGGGAGCTGTTTTTT. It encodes CASSHRSWQAANTGELFF. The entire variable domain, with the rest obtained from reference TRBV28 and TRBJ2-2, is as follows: DVKVTQSSRYLVKRTGEKVFLECVQDMDHENMFWYRQDPGLGLRLIYFSYDVKMKEKGDIPEGYSVSREKKERFSLILESASTNQTSMYLCASSHRSWQAANTGELFFGEGSRLTVL.

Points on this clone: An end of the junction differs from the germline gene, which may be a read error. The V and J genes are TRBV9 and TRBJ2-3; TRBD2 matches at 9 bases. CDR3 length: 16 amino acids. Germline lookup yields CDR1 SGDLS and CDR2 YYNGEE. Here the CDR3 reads CASSITSGRFTHTQYF. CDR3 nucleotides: TGTGCCAGCAGCATAACTAGCGGGCGGTTCACACATACGCAGTATTTT.

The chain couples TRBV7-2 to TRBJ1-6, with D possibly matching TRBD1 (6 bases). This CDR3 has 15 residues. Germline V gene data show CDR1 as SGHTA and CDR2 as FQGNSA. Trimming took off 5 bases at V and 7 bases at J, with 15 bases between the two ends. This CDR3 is CASSHRVGENSPLHF. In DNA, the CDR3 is TGTGCCAGCAGCCACAGGGTTGGGGAGAATTCACCCCTCCACTTT. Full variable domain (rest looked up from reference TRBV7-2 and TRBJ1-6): GAGVSQSPSNKVTEKGKDVELRCDPISGHTALYWYRQSLGQGLEFLIYFQGNSAPDKSGLPSDRFSAERTGGSVSTLTIQRTQQEDSAVYLCASSHRVGENSPLHFGNGTRLTVT.

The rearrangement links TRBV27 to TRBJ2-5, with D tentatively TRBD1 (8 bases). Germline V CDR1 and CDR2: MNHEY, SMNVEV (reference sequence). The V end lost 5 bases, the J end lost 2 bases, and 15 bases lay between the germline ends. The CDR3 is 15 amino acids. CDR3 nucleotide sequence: TGTGCCAGCAGTCCAGGGGGGGACAGGCAAGAGACCCAGTACTTC. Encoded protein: CASSPGGDRQETQYF.

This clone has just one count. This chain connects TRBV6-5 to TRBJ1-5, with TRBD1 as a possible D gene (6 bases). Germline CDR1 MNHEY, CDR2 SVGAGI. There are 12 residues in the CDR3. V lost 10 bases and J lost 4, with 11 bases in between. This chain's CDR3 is CATGTGNQPQHF. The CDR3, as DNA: TGTGCCACCGGTACAGGGAATCAGCCCCAGCATTTT.

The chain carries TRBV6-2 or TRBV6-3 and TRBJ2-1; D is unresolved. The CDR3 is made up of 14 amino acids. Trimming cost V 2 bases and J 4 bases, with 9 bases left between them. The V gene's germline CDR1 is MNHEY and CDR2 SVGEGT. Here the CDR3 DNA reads TGTGCCAGCAGTTACAGGTTTACGTACAATGAGCAGTTCTTC. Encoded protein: CASSYRFTYNEQFF.

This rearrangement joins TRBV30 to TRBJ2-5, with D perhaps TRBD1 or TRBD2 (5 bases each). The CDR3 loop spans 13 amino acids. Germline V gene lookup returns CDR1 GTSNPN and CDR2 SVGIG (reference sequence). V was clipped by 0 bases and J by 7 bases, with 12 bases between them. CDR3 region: CAWSVHEGTTQYF. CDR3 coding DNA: TGTGCCTGGAGTGTACATGAGGGGACGACCCAGTACTTC.

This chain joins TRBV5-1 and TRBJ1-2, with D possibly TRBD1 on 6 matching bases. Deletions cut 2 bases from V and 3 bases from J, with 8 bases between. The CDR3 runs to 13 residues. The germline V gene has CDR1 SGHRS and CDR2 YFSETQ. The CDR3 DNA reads TGCGCCAGCAGCTTAAGGGGGGACTATGGCTACACCTTC. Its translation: CASSLRGDYGYTF.

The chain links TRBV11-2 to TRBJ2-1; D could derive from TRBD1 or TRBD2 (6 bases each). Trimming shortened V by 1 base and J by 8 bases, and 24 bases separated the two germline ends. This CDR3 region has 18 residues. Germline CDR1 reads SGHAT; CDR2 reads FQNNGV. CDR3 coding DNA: TGTGCCAGCAGCTTAGCCGCCTCGGAATGGGGGGCTTACGATGAGCAGTTCTTC. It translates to CASSLAASEWGAYDEQFF.

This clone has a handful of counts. CDR3 bases: TGTGCCAGCAGCTTGAGCCCAACTAATGAAAAACTGTTTTTT. It yields the protein CASSLSPTNEKLFF. This sequence joins TRBV11-2 and TRBJ1-4; the D is unclear. The CDR3 sequence is 14 residues long. Trimming left V 3 bases short and J 0 bases short, with 5 bases between. In germline, CDR1 is SGHAT, CDR2 FQNNGV.

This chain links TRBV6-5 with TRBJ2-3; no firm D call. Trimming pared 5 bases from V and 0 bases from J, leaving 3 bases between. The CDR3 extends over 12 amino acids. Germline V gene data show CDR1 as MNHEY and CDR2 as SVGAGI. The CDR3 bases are TGTGCCAGCAGTCTAAGCACAGATACGCAGTATTTT. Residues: CASSLSTDTQYF.